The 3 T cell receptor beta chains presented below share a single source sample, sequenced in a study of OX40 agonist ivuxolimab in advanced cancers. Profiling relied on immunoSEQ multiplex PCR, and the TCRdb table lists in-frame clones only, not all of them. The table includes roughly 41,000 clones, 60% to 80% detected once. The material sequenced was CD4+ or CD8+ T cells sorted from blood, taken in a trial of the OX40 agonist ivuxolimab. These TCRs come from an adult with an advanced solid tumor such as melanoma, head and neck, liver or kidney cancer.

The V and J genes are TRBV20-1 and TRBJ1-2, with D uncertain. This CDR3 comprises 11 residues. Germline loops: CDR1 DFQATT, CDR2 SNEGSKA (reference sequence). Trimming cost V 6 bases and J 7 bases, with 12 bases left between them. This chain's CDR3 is CSAEPVFGYTF. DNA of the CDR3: TGCAGTGCGGAGCCGGTCTTTGGCTACACCTTC.

The CDR3 DNA follows: TGTGCCAGCAACTTTGCAAGGGTTTCGTCGAATGAGCAGTTCTTC. Translating gives CASNFARVSSNEQFF. The V call is TRBV5-6, the J call TRBJ2-1; D is unresolved. CDR1 and CDR2 from the germline V gene are SGHDT and YYEEEE. V was clipped by 6 bases and J by 7 bases, with 20 bases between them. The CDR3 contains 15 residues. Based on the CDR3 plus reference TRBV5-6 and TRBJ2-1, the full variable domain is DAGVTQSPTHLIKTRGQQVTLRCSPKSGHDTVSWYQQALGQGPQFIFQYYEEEERQRGNFPDRFSGHQFPNYSSELNVNALLLGDSALYLCASNFARVSSNEQFFGPGTRLTVL.

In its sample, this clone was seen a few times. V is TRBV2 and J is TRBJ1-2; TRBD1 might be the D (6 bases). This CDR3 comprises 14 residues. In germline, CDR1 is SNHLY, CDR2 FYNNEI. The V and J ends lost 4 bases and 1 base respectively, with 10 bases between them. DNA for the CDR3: TGTGCCAGCAGTGGGGACACCCATAACTATGGCTACACCTTC. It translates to CASSGDTHNYGYTF.